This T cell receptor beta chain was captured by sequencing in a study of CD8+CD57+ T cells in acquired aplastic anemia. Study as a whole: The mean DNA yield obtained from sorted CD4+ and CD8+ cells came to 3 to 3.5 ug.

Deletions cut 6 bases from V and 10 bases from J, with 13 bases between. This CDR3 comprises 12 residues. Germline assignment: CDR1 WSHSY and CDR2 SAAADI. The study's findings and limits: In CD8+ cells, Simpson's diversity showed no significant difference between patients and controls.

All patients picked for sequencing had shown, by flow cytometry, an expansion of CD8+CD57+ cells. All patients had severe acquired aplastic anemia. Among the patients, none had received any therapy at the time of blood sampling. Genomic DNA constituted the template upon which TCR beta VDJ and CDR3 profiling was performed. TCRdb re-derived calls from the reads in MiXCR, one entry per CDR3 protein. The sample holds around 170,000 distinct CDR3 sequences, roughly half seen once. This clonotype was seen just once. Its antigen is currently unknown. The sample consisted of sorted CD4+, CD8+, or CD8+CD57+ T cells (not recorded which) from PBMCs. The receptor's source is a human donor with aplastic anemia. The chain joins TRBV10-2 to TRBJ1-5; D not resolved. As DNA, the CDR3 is TGCGCCAGCAGGGCTCCAGGCGCCCCCCAGCATTTT. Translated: CASRAPGAPQHF.